This paragraph covers one T cell receptor (beta chain) sequence. Its antigen is unidentified. The trim removed 6 bases at V and 6 bases at J, leaving 9 bases unmatched. Germline V gives CDR1 MDHEN, CDR2 SYDVKM. There are 16 residues in the CDR3. These data come from a study of shared clonotypes between healthy human individuals. Study background: The donors, two women and a few men, were aged 18 to 49. Three CD4 naive, three CD4 memory, two CD8 naive and one CD8 memory plate were used per donor.

The assay was carried out at the deep level. TCRdb's table, derived via immunoSEQ multiplex PCR, lists solely in-frame clones and lacks some. This table holds more than 2,000,000 clones, over 85% found once. Regarding the study as a whole: Naive subsets tended to show greater estimated richness than memory subsets.

The V and J genes are TRBV28 and TRBJ1-5, with 12 bases matching TRBD1. The TCR originated in a man younger than 35 in good health. Sequencing was done on a sample of naive CD4+ T cells sorted from blood. Subset denoted: CD45RA+ positively selected. The CDR3 is CASRGQGARTVQPQHF. Here the CDR3 DNA reads TGTGCCAGCAGGGGACAGGGGGCACGAACGGTTCAGCCCCAGCATTTT.